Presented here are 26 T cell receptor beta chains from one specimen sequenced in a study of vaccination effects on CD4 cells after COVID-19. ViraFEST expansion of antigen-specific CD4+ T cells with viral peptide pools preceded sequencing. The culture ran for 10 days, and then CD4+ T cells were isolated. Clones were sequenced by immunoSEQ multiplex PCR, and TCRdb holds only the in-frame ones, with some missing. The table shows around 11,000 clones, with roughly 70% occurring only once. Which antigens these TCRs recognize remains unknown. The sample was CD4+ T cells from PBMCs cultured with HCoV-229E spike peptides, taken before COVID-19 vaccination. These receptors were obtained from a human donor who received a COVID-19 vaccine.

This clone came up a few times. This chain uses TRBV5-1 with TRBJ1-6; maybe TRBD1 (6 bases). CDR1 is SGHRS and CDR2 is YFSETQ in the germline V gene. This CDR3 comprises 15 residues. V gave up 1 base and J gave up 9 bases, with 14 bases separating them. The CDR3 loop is CASSLSQGRSSPLHF. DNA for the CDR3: TGCGCCAGCAGCTTGTCGCAGGGGAGAAGTTCACCCCTCCACTTT.

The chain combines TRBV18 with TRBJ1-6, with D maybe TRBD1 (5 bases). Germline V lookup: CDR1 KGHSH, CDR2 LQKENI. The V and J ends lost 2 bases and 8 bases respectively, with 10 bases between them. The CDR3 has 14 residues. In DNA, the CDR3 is TGTGCCAGCTCACCAGAGGGGTTCGATTCACCCCTCCACTTT. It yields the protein CASSPEGFDSPLHF.

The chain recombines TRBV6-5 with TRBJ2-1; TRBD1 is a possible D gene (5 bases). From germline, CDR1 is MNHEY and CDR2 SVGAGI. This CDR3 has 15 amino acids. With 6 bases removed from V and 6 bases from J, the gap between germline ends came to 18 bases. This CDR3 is CASRTQGLPLNEQFF. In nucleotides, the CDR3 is TGTGCCAGCAGGACGCAGGGCCTACCACTCAATGAGCAGTTCTTC.

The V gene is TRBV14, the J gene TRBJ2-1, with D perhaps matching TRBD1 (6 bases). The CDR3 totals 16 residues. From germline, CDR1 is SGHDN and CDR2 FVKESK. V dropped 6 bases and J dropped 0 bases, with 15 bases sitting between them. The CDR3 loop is CASRDMRGSSYNEQFF. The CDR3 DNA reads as TGTGCCAGCAGGGACATGAGGGGGAGCTCCTACAATGAGCAGTTCTTC.

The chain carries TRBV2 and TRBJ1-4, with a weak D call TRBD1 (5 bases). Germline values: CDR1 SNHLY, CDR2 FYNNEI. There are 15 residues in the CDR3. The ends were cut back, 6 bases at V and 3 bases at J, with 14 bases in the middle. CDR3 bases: TGTGCCAGCAGGGGTTCCGGGGCAGCTAATGAAAAACTGTTTTTT. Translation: CASRGSGAANEKLFF.

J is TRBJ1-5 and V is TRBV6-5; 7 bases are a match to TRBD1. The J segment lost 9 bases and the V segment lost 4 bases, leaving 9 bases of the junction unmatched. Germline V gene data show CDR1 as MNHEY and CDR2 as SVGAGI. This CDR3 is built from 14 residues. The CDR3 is CASSFGRGVGPQHF. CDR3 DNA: TGTGCCAGCAGTTTCGGCAGGGGGGTAGGGCCCCAGCATTTT.

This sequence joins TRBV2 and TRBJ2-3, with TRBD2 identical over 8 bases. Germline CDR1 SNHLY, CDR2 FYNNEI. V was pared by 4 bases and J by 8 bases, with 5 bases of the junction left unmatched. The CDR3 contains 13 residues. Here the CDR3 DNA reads TGTGCCAGCAGTGGGGCGGGGGGCACTACGCAGTATTTT. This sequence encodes CASSGAGGTTQYF.

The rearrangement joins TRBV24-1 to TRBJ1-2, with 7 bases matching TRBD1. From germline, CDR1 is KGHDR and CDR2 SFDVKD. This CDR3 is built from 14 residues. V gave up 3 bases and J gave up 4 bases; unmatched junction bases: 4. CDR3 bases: TGTGCCACCAGTGATCAAGGGGACAGCTATGGCTACACCTTC. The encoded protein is CATSDQGDSYGYTF.

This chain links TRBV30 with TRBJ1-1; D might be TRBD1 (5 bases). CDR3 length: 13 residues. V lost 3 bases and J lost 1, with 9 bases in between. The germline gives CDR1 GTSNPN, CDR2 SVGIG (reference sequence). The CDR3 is CAWRGPSNTEAFF. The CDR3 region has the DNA TGTGCCTGGAGGGGACCTTCGAACACTGAAGCTTTCTTT.

The CDR3 region is CASSQAGVRREQYF. For the CDR3, the DNA is TGTGCCAGCAGCCAAGCCGGGGTTCGACGCGAGCAGTACTTC. The V and J genes are TRBV14 and TRBJ2-7; D may be TRBD2 (5 bases). Deletions cut 1 base from V and 6 bases from J, with 13 bases between. The CDR3 spans 14 residues. Germline V gene lookup returns CDR1 SGHDN and CDR2 FVKESK. Full variable domain (missing parts from reference TRBV14 and TRBJ2-7): EAGVTQFPSHSVIEKGQTVTLRCDPISGHDNLYWYRRVMGKEIKFLLHFVKESKQDESGMPNNRFLAERTGGTYSTLKVQPAELEDSGVYFCASSQAGVRREQYFGPGTRLTVT.

The chain's CDR3 is CATSDRRAGSQETQYF. In DNA, the CDR3 is TGTGCCACCAGTGATCGCCGAGCGGGATCCCAAGAGACCCAGTACTTC. The chain combines TRBV24-1 with TRBJ2-5; 7 bases match TRBD2. J gave up 1 base and V 3 bases, and 7 bases lay outside the gene matches. The CDR3 length is 16 residues. CDR1 KGHDR and CDR2 SFDVKD come from the germline V gene.

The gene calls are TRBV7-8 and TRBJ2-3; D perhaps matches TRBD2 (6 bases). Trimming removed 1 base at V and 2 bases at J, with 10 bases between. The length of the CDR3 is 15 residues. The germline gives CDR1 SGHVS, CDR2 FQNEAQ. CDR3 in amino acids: CASSLGRADTDTQYF. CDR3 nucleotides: TGTGCCAGCAGCTTAGGGAGGGCTGACACAGATACGCAGTATTTT.

This CDR3 reads CASSLGGGGNQPQHF. The CDR3 DNA follows: TGTGCCAGCAGCTTAGGGGGAGGCGGCAATCAGCCCCAGCATTTT. The chain uses TRBV7-9 and TRBJ1-5, with unresolved D. Deletions cut 1 base from V and 2 bases from J, with 9 bases between. This CDR3 region has 15 residues. Germline CDR1 reads SEHNR; CDR2 reads FQNEAQ (reference sequence).

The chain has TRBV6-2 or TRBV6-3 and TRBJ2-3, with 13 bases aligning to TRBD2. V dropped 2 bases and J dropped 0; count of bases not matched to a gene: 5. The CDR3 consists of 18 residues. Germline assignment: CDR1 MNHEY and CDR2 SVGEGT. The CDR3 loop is CASSYPTSGGASTDTQYF. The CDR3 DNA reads TGTGCCAGCAGTTACCCAACTAGCGGGGGGGCGAGCACAGATACGCAGTATTTT.

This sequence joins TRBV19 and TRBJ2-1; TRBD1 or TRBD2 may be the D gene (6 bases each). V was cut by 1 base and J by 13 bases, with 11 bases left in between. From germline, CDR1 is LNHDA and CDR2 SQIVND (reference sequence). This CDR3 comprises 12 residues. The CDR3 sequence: CASSIGYGGQFF. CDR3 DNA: TGTGCCAGTAGTATAGGTTACGGGGGCCAGTTCTTC.

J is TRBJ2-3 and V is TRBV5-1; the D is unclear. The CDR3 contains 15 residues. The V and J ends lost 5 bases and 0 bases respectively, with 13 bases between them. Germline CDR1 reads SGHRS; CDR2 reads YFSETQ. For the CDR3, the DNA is TGCGCCAGCAGAACCCAACGCGGAAGCACAGATACGCAGTATTTT. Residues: CASRTQRGSTDTQYF.

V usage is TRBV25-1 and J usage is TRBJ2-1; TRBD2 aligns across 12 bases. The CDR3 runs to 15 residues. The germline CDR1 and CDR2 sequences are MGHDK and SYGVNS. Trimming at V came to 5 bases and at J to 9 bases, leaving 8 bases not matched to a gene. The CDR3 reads CASSRTSGKGGEQFF. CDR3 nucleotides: TGTGCCAGCAGTAGGACTAGCGGGAAGGGCGGTGAGCAGTTCTTC.

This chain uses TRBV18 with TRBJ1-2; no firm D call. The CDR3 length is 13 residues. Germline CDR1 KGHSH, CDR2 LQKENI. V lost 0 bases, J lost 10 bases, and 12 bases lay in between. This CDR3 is CASSPPQDRSYTF. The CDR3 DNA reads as TGTGCCAGCTCACCACCTCAGGACCGATCCTACACCTTC. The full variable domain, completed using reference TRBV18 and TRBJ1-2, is NAGVMQNPRHLVRRRGQEARLRCSPMKGHSHVYWYRQLPEEGLKFMVYLQKENIIDESGMPKERFSAEFPKEGPSILRIQQVVRGDSAAYFCASSPPQDRSYTFGSGTRLTVV.

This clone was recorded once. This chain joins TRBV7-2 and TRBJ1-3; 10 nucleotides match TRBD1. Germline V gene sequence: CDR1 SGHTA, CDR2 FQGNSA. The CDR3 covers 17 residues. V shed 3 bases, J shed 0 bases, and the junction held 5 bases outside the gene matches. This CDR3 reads CASSFSGTGASGNTIYF. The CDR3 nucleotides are TGTGCCAGCAGCTTTAGTGGGACAGGGGCCTCTGGAAACACCATATATTTT.

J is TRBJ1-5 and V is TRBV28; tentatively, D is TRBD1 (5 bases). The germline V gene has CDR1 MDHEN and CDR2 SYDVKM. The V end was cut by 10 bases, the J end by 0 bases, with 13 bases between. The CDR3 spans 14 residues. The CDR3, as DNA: TGTGCCACACAACAGGTAGATAGCAATCAGCCCCAGCATTTT. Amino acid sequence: CATQQVDSNQPQHF.

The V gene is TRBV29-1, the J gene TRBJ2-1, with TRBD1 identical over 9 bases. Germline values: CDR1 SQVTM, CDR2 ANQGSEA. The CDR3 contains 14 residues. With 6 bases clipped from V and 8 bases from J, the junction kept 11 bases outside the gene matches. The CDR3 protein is CSVVDGQGRDEQFF. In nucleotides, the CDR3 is TGCAGCGTAGTCGACGGACAGGGGAGGGATGAGCAGTTCTTC.

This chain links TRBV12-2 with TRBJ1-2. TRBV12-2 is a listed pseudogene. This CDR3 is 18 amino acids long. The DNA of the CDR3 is TGTGCAAGTCGCCTTATGTTCCCGGGGTTGAGTTGTGTCTATGGCTACACCTTC. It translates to CASRLMFPGLSCVYGYTF.

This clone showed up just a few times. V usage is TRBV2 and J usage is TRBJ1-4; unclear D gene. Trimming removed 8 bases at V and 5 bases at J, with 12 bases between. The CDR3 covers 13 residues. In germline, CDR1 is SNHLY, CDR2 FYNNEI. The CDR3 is CASRWQVNEKLFF. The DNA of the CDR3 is TGTGCCAGCCGGTGGCAGGTGAATGAAAAACTGTTTTTT.

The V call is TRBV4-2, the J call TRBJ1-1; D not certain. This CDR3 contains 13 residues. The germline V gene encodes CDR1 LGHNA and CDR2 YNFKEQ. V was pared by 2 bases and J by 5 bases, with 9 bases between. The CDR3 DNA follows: TGTGCCAGCAGCCAATTCCCCGGGACTGAAGCTTTCTTT. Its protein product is CASSQFPGTEAFF.

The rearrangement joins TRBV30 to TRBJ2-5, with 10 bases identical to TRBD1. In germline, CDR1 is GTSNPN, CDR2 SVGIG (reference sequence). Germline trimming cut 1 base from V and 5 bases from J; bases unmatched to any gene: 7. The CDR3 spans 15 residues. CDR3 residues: CAWSGQGAGGETQYF. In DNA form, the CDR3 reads TGTGCCTGGAGTGGACAGGGGGCAGGTGGGGAGACCCAGTACTTC.

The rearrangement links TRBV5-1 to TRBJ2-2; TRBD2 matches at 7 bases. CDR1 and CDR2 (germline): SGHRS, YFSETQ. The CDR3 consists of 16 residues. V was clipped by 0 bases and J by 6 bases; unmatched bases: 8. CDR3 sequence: CASSLDRAGPAGELFF. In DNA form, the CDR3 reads TGCGCCAGCAGCTTGGATCGAGCGGGACCGGCCGGGGAGCTGTTTTTT.